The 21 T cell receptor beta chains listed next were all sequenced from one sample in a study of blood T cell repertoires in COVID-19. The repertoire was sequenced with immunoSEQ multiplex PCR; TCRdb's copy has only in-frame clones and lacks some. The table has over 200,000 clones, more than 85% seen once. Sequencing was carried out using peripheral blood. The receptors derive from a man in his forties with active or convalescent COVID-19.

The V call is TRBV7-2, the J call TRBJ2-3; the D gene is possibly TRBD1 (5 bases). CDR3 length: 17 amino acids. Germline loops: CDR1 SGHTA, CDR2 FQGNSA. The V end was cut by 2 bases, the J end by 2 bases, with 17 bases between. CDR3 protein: CASSLRSGPAFTDTQYF. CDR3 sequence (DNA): TGTGCCAGCAGCTTACGGTCAGGGCCCGCTTTCACAGATACGCAGTATTTT.

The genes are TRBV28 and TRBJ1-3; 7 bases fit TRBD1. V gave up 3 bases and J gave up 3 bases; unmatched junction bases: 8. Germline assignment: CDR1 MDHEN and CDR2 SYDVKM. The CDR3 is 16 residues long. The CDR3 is CASSFQEGAIGNTIYF. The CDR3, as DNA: TGTGCCAGCAGTTTTCAAGAGGGGGCTATTGGAAACACCATATATTTT.

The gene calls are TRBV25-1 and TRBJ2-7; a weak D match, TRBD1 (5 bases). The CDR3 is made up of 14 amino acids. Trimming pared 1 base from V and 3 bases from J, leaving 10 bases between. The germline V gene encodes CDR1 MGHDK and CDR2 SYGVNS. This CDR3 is CASSESGARYEQYF. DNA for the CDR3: TGTGCCAGCAGTGAATCTGGGGCTCGCTACGAGCAGTACTTC.

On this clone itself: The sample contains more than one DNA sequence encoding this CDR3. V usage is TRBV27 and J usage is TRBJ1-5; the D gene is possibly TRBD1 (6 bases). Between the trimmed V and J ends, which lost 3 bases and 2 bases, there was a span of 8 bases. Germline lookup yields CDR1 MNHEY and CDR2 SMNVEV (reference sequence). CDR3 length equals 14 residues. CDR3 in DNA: TGTGCCAGCAGTTTTTCAGGGGGCAATCAGCCCCAGCATTTT. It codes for CASSFSGGNQPQHF.

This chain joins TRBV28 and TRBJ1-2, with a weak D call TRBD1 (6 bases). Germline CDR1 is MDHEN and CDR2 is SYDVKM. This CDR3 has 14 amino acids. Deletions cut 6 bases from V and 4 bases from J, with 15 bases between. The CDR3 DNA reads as TGTGCCAGCAGACTCCAGGGGACGGCCTATGGCTACACCTTC. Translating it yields CASRLQGTAYGYTF.

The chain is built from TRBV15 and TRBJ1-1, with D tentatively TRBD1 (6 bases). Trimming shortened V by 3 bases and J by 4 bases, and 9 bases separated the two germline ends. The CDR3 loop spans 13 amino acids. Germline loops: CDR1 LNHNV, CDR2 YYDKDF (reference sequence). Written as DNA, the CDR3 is TGTGCCACCAGCAGTCACAGGGTCACTGAAGCTTTCTTT. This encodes CATSSHRVTEAFF.

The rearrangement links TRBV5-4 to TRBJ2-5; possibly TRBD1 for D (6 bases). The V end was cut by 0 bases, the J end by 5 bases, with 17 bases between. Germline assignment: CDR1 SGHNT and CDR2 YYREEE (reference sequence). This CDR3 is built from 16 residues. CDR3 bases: TGTGCCAGCAGCTTGGCGGGTTGGGGGCAGGGCGAGACCCAGTACTTC. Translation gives CASSLAGWGQGETQYF.

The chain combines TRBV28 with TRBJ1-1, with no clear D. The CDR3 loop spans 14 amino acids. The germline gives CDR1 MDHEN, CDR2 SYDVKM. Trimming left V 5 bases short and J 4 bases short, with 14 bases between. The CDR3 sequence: CASSPLIASTEAFF. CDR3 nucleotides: TGTGCCAGCAGTCCCCTGATAGCGTCCACTGAAGCTTTCTTT.

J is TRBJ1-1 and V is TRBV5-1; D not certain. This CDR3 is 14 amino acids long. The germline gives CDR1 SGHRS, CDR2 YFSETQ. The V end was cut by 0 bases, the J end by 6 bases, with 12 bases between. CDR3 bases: TGCGCCAGCAGCTTGGCCACAGAGGGTTCTGAAGCTTTCTTT. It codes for CASSLATEGSEAFF.

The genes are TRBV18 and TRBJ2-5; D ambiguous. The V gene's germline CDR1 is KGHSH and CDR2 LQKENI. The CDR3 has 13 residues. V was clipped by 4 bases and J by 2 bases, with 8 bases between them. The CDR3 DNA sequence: TGTGCCAGCTCACTCCAACAGCAAGAGACCCAGTACTTC. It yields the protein CASSLQQQETQYF. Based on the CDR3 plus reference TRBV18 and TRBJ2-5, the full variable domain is NAGVMQNPRHLVRRRGQEARLRCSPMKGHSHVYWYRQLPEEGLKFMVYLQKENIIDESGMPKERFSAEFPKEGPSILRIQQVVRGDSAAYFCASSLQQQETQYFGPGTRLLVL.

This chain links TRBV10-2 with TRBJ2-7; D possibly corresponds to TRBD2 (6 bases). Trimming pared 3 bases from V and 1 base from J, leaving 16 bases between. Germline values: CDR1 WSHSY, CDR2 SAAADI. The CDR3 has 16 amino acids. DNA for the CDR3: TGCGCCAGCAGTGACCGTCGGGGGACCCTTTCCTACGAGCAGTACTTC. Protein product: CASSDRRGTLSYEQYF.

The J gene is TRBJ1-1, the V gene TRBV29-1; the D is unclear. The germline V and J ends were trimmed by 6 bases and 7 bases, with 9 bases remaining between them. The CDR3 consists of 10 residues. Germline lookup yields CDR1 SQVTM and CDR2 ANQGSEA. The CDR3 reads CSVRINEAFF. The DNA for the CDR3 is TGCAGCGTGAGGATTAATGAAGCTTTCTTT.

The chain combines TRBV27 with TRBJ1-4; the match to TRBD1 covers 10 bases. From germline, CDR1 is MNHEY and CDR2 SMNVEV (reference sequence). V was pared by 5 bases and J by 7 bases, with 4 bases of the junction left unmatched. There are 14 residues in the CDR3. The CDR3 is CASSNRDRGEKLFF. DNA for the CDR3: TGTGCCAGCAGTAACCGGGACAGGGGTGAAAAACTGTTTTTT.

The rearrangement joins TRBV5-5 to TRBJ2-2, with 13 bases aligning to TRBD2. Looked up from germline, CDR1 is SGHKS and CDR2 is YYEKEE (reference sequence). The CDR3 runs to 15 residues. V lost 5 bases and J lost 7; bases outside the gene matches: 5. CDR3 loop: CASRRLAGGHGELFF. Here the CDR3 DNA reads TGTGCCAGCAGGAGACTAGCGGGGGGTCACGGGGAGCTGTTTTTT. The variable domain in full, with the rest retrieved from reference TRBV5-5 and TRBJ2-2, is DAGVTQSPTHLIKTRGQQVTLRCSPISGHKSVSWYQQVLGQGPQFIFQYYEKEERGRGNFPDRFSARQFPNYSSELNVNALLLGDSALYLCASRRLAGGHGELFFGEGSRLTVL.

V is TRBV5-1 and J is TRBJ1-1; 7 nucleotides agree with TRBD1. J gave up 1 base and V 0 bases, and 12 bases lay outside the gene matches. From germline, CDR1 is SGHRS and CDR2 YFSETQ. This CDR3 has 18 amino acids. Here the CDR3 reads CASSLVAPRGVSNTEAFF. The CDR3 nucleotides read TGCGCCAGCAGCTTGGTGGCCCCCAGGGGGGTTTCGAACACTGAAGCTTTCTTT.

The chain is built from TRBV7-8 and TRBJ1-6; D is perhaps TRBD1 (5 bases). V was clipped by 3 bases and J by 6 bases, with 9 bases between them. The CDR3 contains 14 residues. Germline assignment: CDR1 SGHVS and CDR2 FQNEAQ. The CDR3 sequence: CASSFGRVNSPLHF. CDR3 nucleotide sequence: TGTGCCAGCAGCTTTGGCAGGGTTAATTCACCCCTCCACTTT.

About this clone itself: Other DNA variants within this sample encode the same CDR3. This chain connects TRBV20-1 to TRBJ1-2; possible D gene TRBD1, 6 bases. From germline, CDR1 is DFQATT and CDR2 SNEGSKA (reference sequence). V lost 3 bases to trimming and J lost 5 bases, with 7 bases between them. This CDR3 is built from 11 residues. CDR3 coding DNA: TGCAGTGCTAGTAGGGGGTATGGCTACACCTTC. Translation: CSASRGYGYTF.

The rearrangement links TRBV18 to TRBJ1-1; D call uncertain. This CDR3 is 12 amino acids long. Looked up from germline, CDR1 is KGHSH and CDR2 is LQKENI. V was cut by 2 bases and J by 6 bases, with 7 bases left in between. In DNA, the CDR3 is TGTGCCAGCTCACCAAAGAGCCCTGAAGCTTTCTTT. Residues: CASSPKSPEAFF.

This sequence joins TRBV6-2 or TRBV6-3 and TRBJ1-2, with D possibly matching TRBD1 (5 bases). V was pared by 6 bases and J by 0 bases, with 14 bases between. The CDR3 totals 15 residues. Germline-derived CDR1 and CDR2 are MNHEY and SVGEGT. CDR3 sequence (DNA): TGTGCCAGCAGCCCTAGACAGTCGGCTAACTATGGCTACACCTTC. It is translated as CASSPRQSANYGYTF.

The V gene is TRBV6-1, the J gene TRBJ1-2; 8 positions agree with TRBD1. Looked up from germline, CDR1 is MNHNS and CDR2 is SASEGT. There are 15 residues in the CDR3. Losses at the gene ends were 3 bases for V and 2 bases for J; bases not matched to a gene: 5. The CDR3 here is CASSEGSGGNYGYTF. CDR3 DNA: TGTGCCAGCAGTGAGGGTTCAGGGGGCAACTATGGCTACACCTTC.

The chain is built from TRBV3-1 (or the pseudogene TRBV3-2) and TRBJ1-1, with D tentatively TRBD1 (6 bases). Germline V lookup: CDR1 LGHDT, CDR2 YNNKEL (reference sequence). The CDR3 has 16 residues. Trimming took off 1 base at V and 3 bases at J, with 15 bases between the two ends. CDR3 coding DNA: TGTGCCAGCAGCCAAGGCCCAGGGGAATGGGACACTGAAGCTTTCTTT. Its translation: CASSQGPGEWDTEAFF.